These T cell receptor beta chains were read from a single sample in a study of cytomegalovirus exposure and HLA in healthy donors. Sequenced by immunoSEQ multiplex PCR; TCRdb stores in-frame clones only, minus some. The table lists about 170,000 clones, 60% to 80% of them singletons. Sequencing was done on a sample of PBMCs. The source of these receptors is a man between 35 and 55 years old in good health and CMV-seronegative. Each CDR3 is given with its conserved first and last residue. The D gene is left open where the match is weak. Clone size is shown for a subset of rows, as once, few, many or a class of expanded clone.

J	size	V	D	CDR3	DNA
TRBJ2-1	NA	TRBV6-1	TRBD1	CASGPDRGLYNEQFF	TGTGCCAGCGGCCCGGACAGGGGGCTCTACAATGAGCAGTTCTTC
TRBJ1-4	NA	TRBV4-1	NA	CASGGPPAAEKLFF	TGCGCCAGCGGAGGACCTCCGGCAGCTGAAAAACTGTTTTTT
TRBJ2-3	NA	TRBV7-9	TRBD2	CASSLAMGLAGANTDTQYF	TGTGCCAGCAGCTTAGCTATGGGACTAGCGGGGGCAAACACAGATACGCAGTATTTT
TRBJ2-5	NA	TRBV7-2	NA	CASSLNGGETQYF	TGTGCCAGCAGCTTGAATGGGGGCGAGACCCAGTACTTC
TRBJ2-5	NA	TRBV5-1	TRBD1	CASNRDSQETQYF	TGCGCCAGCAACAGGGACAGCCAAGAGACCCAGTACTTC
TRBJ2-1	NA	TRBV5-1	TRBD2	CASGFGTSGGNEQFF	TGCGCCAGCGGCTTTGGGACTAGCGGGGGAAATGAGCAGTTCTTC
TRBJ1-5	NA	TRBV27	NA	CASRTDSRNQPQHF	TGTGCCAGCAGAACGGACAGCCGGAATCAGCCCCAGCATTTT
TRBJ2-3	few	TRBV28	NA	CASTLRGPPIQFTDTQYF	TGTGCCAGCACCTTGCGGGGGCCCCCTATACAATTCACAGATACGCAGTATTTT
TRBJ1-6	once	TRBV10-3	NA	CAISESGGKVGSYNSPLHF	TGTGCCATCAGTGAGTCGGGGGGAAAGGTCGGCTCCTATAATTCACCCCTCCACTTT
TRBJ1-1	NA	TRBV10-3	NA	CAISGDKNTEAFF	TGTGCCATCAGTGGCGACAAGAACACTGAAGCTTTCTTT
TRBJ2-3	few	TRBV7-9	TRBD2	CASSSHRTSGGNPDTQYF	TGTGCCAGCAGCTCTCATCGGACTAGCGGGGGAAATCCAGATACGCAGTATTTT
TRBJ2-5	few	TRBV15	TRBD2	CATSSRTSGPQETQYF	TGTGCCACCAGCTCGCGGACTAGCGGTCCTCAAGAGACCCAGTACTTC
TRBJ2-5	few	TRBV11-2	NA	CASSRSGGETQYF	TGTGCCAGCAGCCGGAGCGGAGGGGAGACCCAGTACTTC
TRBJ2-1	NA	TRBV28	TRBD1	CASSEGDRRSDEQFF	TGTGCCAGCAGCGAAGGGGACAGGAGGTCAGATGAGCAGTTCTTC
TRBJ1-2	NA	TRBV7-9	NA	CASSPRAPDEGYTF	TGTGCCAGCAGCCCGCGGGCGCCCGACGAAGGCTACACCTTC
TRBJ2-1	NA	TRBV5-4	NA	CASSPGVGNNEQFF	TGTGCCAGCAGCCCTGGCGTCGGGAACAATGAGCAGTTCTTC
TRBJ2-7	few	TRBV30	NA	CAWRGSGLGAYEQYF	TGTGCCTGGAGGGGGTCGGGACTCGGAGCCTACGAGCAGTACTTC
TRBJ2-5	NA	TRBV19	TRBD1	CASSSRTGGVEGETQYF	TGTGCCAGCTCCTCCAGGACAGGGGGCGTGGAGGGGGAGACCCAGTACTTC
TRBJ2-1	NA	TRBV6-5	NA	CASSYSPSGWNEQFF	TGTGCCAGCAGTTACTCCCCCTCGGGGTGGAATGAGCAGTTCTTC
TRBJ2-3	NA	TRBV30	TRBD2	CAWSSLAGGPDTQYF	TGTGCCTGGAGTTCCCTAGCGGGGGGCCCAGATACGCAGTATTTT
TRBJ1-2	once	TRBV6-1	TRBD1	CASSPTGGASGYTF	TGTGCCAGCAGCCCGACAGGGGGCGCATCTGGCTACACCTTC
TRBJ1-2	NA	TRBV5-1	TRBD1	CASSSRDRGSNYGYTF	TGCGCCAGCAGCTCCCGGGACAGGGGATCGAACTATGGCTACACCTTC
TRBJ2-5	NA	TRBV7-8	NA	CASSLSGGQGETQYF	TGTGCCAGCAGCTTAAGTGGGGGCCAGGGAGAGACCCAGTACTTC
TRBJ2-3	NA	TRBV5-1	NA	CASAQSSAPDTQYF	TGCGCCAGCGCCCAATCTAGCGCTCCAGATACGCAGTATTTT
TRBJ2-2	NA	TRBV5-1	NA	CASSPGRAHLDTGELFF	TGCGCCAGCAGCCCGGGCAGGGCCCACCTTGACACCGGGGAGCTGTTTTTT
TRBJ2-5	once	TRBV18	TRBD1	CASSFGQGGLETQYF	TGTGCCAGCTCATTCGGACAGGGAGGATTGGAGACCCAGTACTTC
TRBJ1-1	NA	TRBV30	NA	CAWNLIGKNTEAFF	TGTGCCTGGAATTTAATCGGGAAGAACACTGAAGCTTTCTTT
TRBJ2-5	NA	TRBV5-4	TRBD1	CASSLAPRQGAGETQYF	TGTGCCAGCAGCCTAGCGCCTAGACAGGGGGCGGGGGAGACCCAGTACTTC
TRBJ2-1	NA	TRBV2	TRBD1	CASSEVRGPFF	TGTGCCAGCAGTGAAGTGAGGGGGCCGTTCTTC
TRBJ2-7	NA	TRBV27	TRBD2	CASSLAGGPRYEQYF	TGTGCCAGCAGTTTAGCGGGAGGGCCTCGCTACGAGCAGTACTTC
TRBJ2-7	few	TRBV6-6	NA	CASGETPYEQYF	TGTGCCAGCGGGGAGACACCCTACGAGCAGTACTTC
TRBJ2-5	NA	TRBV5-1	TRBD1	CASSFDREETQYF	TGCGCCAGCAGCTTTGACAGGGAAGAGACCCAGTACTTC
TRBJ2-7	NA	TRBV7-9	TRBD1	CASSGRTGGFLYEQYF	TGTGCCAGCAGCGGCAGGACAGGGGGCTTCCTCTACGAGCAGTACTTC
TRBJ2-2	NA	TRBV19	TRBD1	CASSLDRVQGELFF	TGTGCCAGTAGTCTCGACAGGGTGCAAGGGGAGCTGTTTTTT
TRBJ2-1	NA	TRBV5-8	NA	CASSLGYISGNEQFF	TGTGCCAGCAGCTTGGGGTATATTTCGGGCAATGAGCAGTTCTTC
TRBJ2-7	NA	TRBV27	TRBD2	CASSLFSPGLAGEWHEQYF	TGTGCCAGCAGTTTATTTTCTCCGGGACTAGCGGGAGAATGGCACGAGCAGTACTTC
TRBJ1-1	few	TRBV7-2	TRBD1	CASSTRTGGYGNTEAFF	TGTGCCAGCAGCACAAGGACAGGGGGATATGGAAACACTGAAGCTTTCTTT
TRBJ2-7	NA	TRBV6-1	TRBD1	CASSSGQGAYYEQYF	TGTGCCAGCAGTTCCGGACAGGGGGCGTATTACGAGCAGTACTTC
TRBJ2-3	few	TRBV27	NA	CASSPRYGADTQYF	TGTGCCAGCAGTCCCCGCTATGGTGCAGATACGCAGTATTTT
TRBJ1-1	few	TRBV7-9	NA	CSSSTPRGVGFSNTEAFF	TGTTCCAGCAGCACCCCACGGGGTGTGGGATTCAGTAACACTGAAGCTTTCTTT
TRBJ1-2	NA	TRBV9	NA	CASSVQSGSGYTF	TGTGCCAGCAGCGTACAATCGGGATCTGGCTACACCTTC
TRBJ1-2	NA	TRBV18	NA	CASSPEGSEYRGYTF	TGTGCCAGCTCACCAGAGGGAAGTGAGTACCGTGGCTACACCTTC
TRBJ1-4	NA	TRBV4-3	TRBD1	CASSRTGKGEKLFF	TGCGCCAGCAGCCGGACAGGGAAAGGAGAAAAACTGTTTTTT
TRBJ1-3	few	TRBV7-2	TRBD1	CASSLGGQGISGNTIYF	TGTGCCAGCAGCTTAGGGGGACAGGGAATCTCTGGAAACACCATATATTTT
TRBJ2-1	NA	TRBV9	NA	CASSVGRAARYNEQFF	TGTGCCAGCAGCGTAGGACGAGCGGCCCGCTACAATGAGCAGTTCTTC
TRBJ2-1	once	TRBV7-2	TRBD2	CASSPSGTRTYNEQFF	TGTGCCAGCAGCCCTTCCGGGACTAGAACCTACAATGAGCAGTTCTTC
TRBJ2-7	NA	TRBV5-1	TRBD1	CASSFTGGPYEQYF	TGCGCCAGCAGCTTTACAGGGGGCCCCTACGAGCAGTACTTC
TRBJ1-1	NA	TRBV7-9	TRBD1	CASSLPAQGAWNTEAFF	TGTGCCAGCAGCTTACCCGCGCAGGGGGCATGGAACACTGAAGCTTTCTTT
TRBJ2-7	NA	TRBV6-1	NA	CASSEFYLQGGYF	TGTGCCAGCAGTGAATTTTACTTACAGGGTGGGTACTTC
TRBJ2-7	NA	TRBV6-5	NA	CASTPGGTYEQYF	TGTGCCAGTACACCTGGGGGGACCTACGAGCAGTACTTC
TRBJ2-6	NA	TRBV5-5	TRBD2	CASSRDYLQSGANVLTF	TGTGCCAGCAGCCGGGACTACCTACAATCTGGGGCCAACGTCCTGACTTTC
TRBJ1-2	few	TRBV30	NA	CASPGGGGGYTF	TGTGCCTCACCCGGCGGGGGCGGGGGCTACACCTTC
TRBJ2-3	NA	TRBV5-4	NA	CASSSSAGSNTDTQYF	TGTGCCAGCAGCTCCTCTGCGGGGTCAAACACAGATACGCAGTATTTT